The 11 T cell receptor beta chains below were found in one sample sequenced in a study of blood T cell repertoires in COVID-19. Repertoires were generated with immunoSEQ multiplex PCR, while TCRdb's copy carries only in-frame clones and drops some. The sample holds around 270,000 clones, 80% to 85% seen once. Sample: peripheral blood. All receptors come from a person aged 65 to 85 with COVID-19, enrolled during active disease.

This clone was seen once. CDR3 sequence (DNA): TGTGCCAGTAGCGCTGCTGTCGGGGGACAGGGGAGAAACACTGAAGCTTTCTTT. Translating it yields CASSAAVGGQGRNTEAFF. V is TRBV19 and J is TRBJ1-1, with 10 bases identical to TRBD1. Unmatched junction bases numbered 15, after V lost 6 bases and J lost 2 bases. Germline CDR1 is LNHDA and CDR2 is SQIVND (reference sequence). The CDR3 runs 18 residues.

The chain is built from TRBV30 and TRBJ1-1; TRBD1 might be the D (6 bases). The CDR3 covers 14 residues. Trimming took off 3 bases at V and 1 base at J, with 12 bases between the two ends. Germline V gene lookup returns CDR1 GTSNPN and CDR2 SVGIG (reference sequence). The CDR3 bases are TGTGCCTGGAGACCAGGGGCCAGGAACACTGAAGCTTTCTTT. Residues: CAWRPGARNTEAFF.

The chain employs TRBV29-1 and TRBJ1-2, with D perhaps TRBD1 (6 bases). The CDR3 has 12 amino acids. The V and J ends lost 5 bases and 5 bases respectively, with 12 bases between them. CDR1 SQVTM and CDR2 ANQGSEA come from the germline V gene. CDR3 sequence: CSVSGDRYGYTF. The CDR3 nucleotides are TGCAGCGTTTCCGGAGACAGGTATGGCTACACCTTC.

The V gene is TRBV4-2, the J gene TRBJ2-3, with a weak D call TRBD1 (5 bases). V was clipped by 1 base and J by 4 bases, with 9 bases between them. The CDR3 has 14 residues. Looked up from germline, CDR1 is LGHNA and CDR2 is YNFKEQ. The DNA for the CDR3 is TGTGCCAGCAGCCAAGTAGGGGTTTCAGATACGCAGTATTTT. It translates to CASSQVGVSDTQYF.

The chain recombines TRBV10-3 with TRBJ2-1; the match to TRBD2 covers 13 bases. The V segment lost 7 bases and the J segment 6 bases; nucleotides outside the gene matches: 3. The germline CDR1 and CDR2 sequences are ENHRY and SYGVKD. The CDR3 runs to 14 residues. The CDR3 spells CAITTSGGANEQFF. CDR3 coding DNA: TGTGCCATCACCACTAGCGGGGGGGCCAATGAGCAGTTCTTC.

V gene TRBV7-8 combines with J gene TRBJ2-7; TRBD1 might be the D (6 bases). Looked up from germline, CDR1 is SGHVS and CDR2 is FQNEAQ. V was cut by 5 bases and J by 4 bases, with 12 bases left in between. There are 13 residues in the CDR3. The CDR3 reads CASSKTTGYEQYF. CDR3 DNA sequence: TGTGCCAGCAGCAAAACGACAGGATACGAGCAGTACTTC.

This clone was recorded only once. The chain employs TRBV3-1 (or the pseudogene TRBV3-2) and TRBJ1-2; no firm D call. V was clipped by 2 bases and J by 7 bases, with 8 bases between them. CDR3 length: 12 residues. Per germline, CDR1 LGHDT and CDR2 YNNKEL (reference sequence). CDR3 residues: CASSQWSGGYTF. CDR3 nucleotides: TGTGCCAGCAGCCAATGGTCGGGTGGCTACACCTTC.

In regard to this clone: The same CDR3 can be traced to other DNA sequences in this sample. The chain carries TRBV5-1 and TRBJ2-5; 7 nucleotides align to TRBD2. Germline V gene data show CDR1 as SGHRS and CDR2 as YFSETQ. V gave up 0 bases and J gave up 2 bases; unmatched junction bases: 1. The CDR3 covers 14 residues. The CDR3 sequence is CASSLVGGQETQYF. The CDR3 coding sequence is TGCGCCAGCAGCTTGGTCGGGGGGCAAGAGACCCAGTACTTC.

The chain couples TRBV19 to TRBJ1-1; maybe TRBD1 (6 bases). V was pared by 6 bases and J by 10 bases, with 9 bases between. CDR3 length: 10 amino acids. CDR1 is LNHDA and CDR2 is SQIVND in the germline V gene (reference sequence). The CDR3 protein is CASRQGRAFF. CDR3 DNA: TGTGCCAGTAGGCAGGGGAGAGCTTTCTTT.

This chain links TRBV19 with TRBJ2-2; 10 nucleotides match TRBD2. The V segment lost 4 bases and the J segment 1 base; nucleotides outside the gene matches: 3. Germline assignment: CDR1 LNHDA and CDR2 SQIVND (reference sequence). The CDR3 loop spans 16 amino acids. The CDR3 loop reads CASSTRLAGNTGELFF. The CDR3 bases are TGTGCCAGTAGTACCCGACTAGCGGGGAACACCGGGGAGCTGTTTTTT.

This chain joins TRBV18 and TRBJ2-5; TRBD1 matches 8 bases. V was clipped by 3 bases and J by 1 base; unmatched bases: 4. The CDR3 length is 15 residues. Looked up from germline, CDR1 is KGHSH and CDR2 is LQKENI. The CDR3 nucleotides read TGTGCCAGCTCACCGCGGACAGGGACCCAAGAGACCCAGTACTTC. Its translation: CASSPRTGTQETQYF. Combining the CDR3 with reference TRBV18 and TRBJ2-5 gives the whole variable domain NAGVMQNPRHLVRRRGQEARLRCSPMKGHSHVYWYRQLPEEGLKFMVYLQKENIIDESGMPKERFSAEFPKEGPSILRIQQVVRGDSAAYFCASSPRTGTQETQYFGPGTRLLVL.